The clone carrying this T cell receptor (beta chain) has only one observation. This sample stems from a study of blood T cell repertoires in COVID-19. As for the study in general: Researchers got acute and convalescent COVID-19 samples from the United States, Italy and Spain. Sources were T cells, B-cell-depleted T cells, or PBMCs; the material itself was cDNA or gDNA.

Sequencing was performed with immunoSEQ multiplex PCR; in TCRdb, only in-frame clones are kept and a portion is missing. The sample carries tens of thousands of clones, about 88% recorded once. V dropped 1 base and J dropped 1 base, with 11 bases sitting between them. This CDR3 has 15 residues. Germline CDR1 LNHDA, CDR2 SQIVND (reference sequence). Sequenced: peripheral blood. The clonotype comes from a human donor in a cohort sampled during active COVID-19. The chain combines TRBV19 with TRBJ2-7; no firm D call. The CDR3 region is CASSIAASESYEQYF. CDR3 DNA sequence: TGTGCCAGTAGTATAGCGGCCAGCGAATCCTACGAGCAGTACTTC. Together with reference TRBV19 and TRBJ2-7, the CDR3 gives the full variable domain: DGGITQSPKYLFRKEGQNVTLSCEQNLNHDAMYWYRQDPGQGLRLIYYSQIVNDFQKGDIAEGYSVSREKKESFPLTVTSAQKNPTAFYLCASSIAASESYEQYFGPGTRLTVT.